One and the same sample provided the 4 T cell receptor beta chains below, sequenced in a study of human T cells and chemical hapten exposure. Indicated time point: pre-sensitization, week 0. Treatment: therapeutic diphenylcyclopropenone sensitization with weekly scalp DPC. TCRdb itself ran the RACE reads through MiXCR, one entry per CDR3 protein. The sample has tens of thousands of distinct CDR3 sequences; roughly 12% are singletons. The sample in question was whole blood, obtained in connection with sensitization to the hapten diphenylcyclopropenone (DPC). Receptors were obtained from a woman between 25 and 40 years old with alopecia areata. Some clones in this sample may be carry-over from other donors' samples.

This clonotype was detected many times. The chain is built from TRBV7-9 and TRBJ2-1; 10 bases map to TRBD2. With V trimmed by 4 bases and J by 9 bases, 9 bases remained unmatched. The CDR3 totals 15 residues. Germline CDR1 is SEHNR and CDR2 is FQNEAQ (reference sequence). DNA for the CDR3: TGTGCCAGCAGCTCGAGACTAGCGGGTGGCGGTGAGCAGTTCTTC. Translating gives CASSSRLAGGGEQFF.

There are many counts of this clonotype. The chain is built from TRBV27 and TRBJ2-1, with a weak D call TRBD2 (6 bases). The V and J ends lost 8 bases and 6 bases respectively, with 20 bases between them. The CDR3 consists of 15 residues. CDR1 and CDR2 from the germline V gene are MNHEY and SMNVEV (reference sequence). CDR3 sequence: CASSDAGSFLNEQFF. The CDR3 nucleotides read TGTGCCAGCTCTGACGCGGGGTCCTTCCTCAATGAGCAGTTCTTC.

This clonotype was observed a few times. The chain employs TRBV6-6 and TRBJ2-7; 8 bases fit TRBD1. Germline V gives CDR1 MNHNY, CDR2 SVGAGI (reference sequence). This CDR3 contains 14 residues. V shed 2 bases, J shed 7 bases, and the junction held 7 bases outside the gene matches. CDR3 amino acids: CASSYGQGAGEQYF. CDR3 sequence (DNA): TGTGCCAGCAGTTACGGCCAGGGGGCGGGGGAGCAGTACTTC.

The sample holds many counts of this clonotype. V gene TRBV2 combines with J gene TRBJ1-5; tentatively, D is TRBD1 (6 bases). The CDR3 is 12 residues long. CDR1 is SNHLY and CDR2 is FYNNEI in the germline V gene. The V end was cut by 7 bases, the J end by 7 bases, with 11 bases between. CDR3 in DNA: TGTGCCAGCACTACCACAGGGCAGCCCCAGCATTTT. Its protein product is CASTTTGQPQHF.